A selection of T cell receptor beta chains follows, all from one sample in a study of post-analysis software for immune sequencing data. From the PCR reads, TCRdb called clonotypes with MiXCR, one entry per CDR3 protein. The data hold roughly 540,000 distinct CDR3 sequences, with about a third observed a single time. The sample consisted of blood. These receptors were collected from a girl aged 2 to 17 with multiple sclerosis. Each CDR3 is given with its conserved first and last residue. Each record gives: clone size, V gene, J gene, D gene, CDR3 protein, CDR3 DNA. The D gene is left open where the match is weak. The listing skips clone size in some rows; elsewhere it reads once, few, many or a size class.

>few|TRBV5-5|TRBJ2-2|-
CASSPGPGELFF
TGTGCCAGCAGCCCGGGGCCCGGGGAGCTGTTTTTT
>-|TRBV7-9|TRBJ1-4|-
CASSPSAGGEKLFF
TGTGCCAGCAGCCCATCGGCCGGTGGAGAAAAACTGTTTTTT
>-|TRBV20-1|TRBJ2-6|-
CSAREWNSRSGANVLTF
TGCAGTGCTAGAGAGTGGAACAGCCGGTCTGGGGCCAACGTCCTGACTTTC
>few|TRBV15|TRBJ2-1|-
CATSRGVGTYNNEQFF
TGTGCCACCAGCAGAGGGGTAGGGACATATAACAATGAGCAGTTCTTC
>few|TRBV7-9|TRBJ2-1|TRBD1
CASKRQGSPYNEQFF
TGTGCCAGCAAAAGACAGGGGAGCCCCTACAATGAGCAGTTCTTC
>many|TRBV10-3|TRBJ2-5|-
CATGGGETQYF
TGTGCCACCGGGGGTGGAGAGACCCAGTACTTC
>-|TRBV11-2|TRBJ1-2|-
CASSLAGVAYGYTF
TGTGCCAGCAGCTTGGCAGGGGTTGCGTATGGCTACACCTTC
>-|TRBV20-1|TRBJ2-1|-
CSATPYEQFF
TGCAGTGCAACCCCGTATGAGCAGTTCTTC
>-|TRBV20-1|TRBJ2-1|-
CGARTRTYNEQFF
TGCGGTGCTAGGACGAGGACCTACAATGAGCAGTTCTTC
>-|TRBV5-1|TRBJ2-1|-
CASSLKIAGIGEQFF
TGCGCCAGCAGCCTGAAAATCGCGGGTATTGGTGAGCAGTTCTTC